This T cell receptor (beta chain) was retrieved from a study of cytomegalovirus exposure and HLA in healthy donors. This CDR3 spans 16 amino acids. Deletions cut 1 base from V and 3 bases from J, with 16 bases between. Germline CDR1 and CDR2: MNHNS and SASEGT. In this sample, this clone turned up once. TCRdb keeps only in-frame clones here, not all; method: immunoSEQ multiplex PCR. The data show around 150,000 clones, approximately 82% seen once. The specimen sequenced was PBMCs. The rearrangement uses TRBV6-1 and TRBJ2-7, with D perhaps matching TRBD2 (5 bases). The receptor was derived from a man aged 30-40 years in good health and CMV-seropositive. CDR3 sequence: CASSEGVSGVVYEQYF. Written as DNA, the CDR3 is TGTGCCAGCAGTGAAGGGGTCTCCGGGGTCGTCTACGAGCAGTACTTC.